This TCR beta chain came from a study of blood T cell repertoires in COVID-19. About the study: Samples of COVID-19 (acute and convalescent) were obtained from the United States, Italy and Spain. From T cells, B-cell-depleted T cells, or PBMCs came the material, which was cDNA or gDNA.

Here immunoSEQ multiplex PCR was the method, and the copy in TCRdb shows in-frame clones only, minus some. The sample holds roughly 56,000 clones, more than 80% seen once. The V gene lost 6 bases and the J gene lost 2 bases, with 17 bases spanning the gap. Germline CDR1 is LNHDA and CDR2 is SQIVND (reference sequence). The CDR3 extends over 15 amino acids. The sequence derives from a human donor in a cohort sampled during active COVID-19. V gene TRBV19 combines with J gene TRBJ2-7; tentatively, D is TRBD1 (6 bases). The sequencing sample was made of peripheral blood. The CDR3 protein is CASSRVAGETYEQYF. CDR3 nucleotide sequence: TGTGCCAGTAGCAGGGTGGCAGGGGAAACCTACGAGCAGTACTTC.